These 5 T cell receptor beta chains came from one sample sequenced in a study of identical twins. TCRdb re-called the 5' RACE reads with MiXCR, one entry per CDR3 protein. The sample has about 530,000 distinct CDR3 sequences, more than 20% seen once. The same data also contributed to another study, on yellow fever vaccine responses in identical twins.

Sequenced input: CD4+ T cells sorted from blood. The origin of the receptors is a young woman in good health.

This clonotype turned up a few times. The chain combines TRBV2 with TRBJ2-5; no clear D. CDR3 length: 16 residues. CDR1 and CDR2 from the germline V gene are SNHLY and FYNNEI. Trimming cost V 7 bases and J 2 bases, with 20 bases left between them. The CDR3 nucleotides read TGTGCCAGCACCTGGGATATCACCTTCCTTCAAGAGACCCAGTACTTC. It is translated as CASTWDITFLQETQYF.

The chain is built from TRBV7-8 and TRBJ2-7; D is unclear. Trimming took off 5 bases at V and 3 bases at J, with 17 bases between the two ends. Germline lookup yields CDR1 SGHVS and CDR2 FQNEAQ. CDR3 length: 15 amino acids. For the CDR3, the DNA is TGTGCCAGCAGCCAAAAGGCCCGGGTTCTCTACGAGCAGTACTTC. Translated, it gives CASSQKARVLYEQYF. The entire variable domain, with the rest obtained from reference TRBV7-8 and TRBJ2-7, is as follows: GAGVSQSPRYKVAKRGQDVALRCDPISGHVSLFWYQQALGQGPEFLTYFQNEAQLDKSGLPSDRFFAERPEGSVSTLKIQRTQQEDSAVYLCASSQKARVLYEQYFGPGTRLTVT.

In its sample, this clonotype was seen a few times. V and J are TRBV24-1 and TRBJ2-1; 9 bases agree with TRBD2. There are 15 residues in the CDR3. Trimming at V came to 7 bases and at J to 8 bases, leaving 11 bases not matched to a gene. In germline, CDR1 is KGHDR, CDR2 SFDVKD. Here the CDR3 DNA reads TGTGCCACCAGAGCGGGAGCGGGAGGTGGGGATGAGCAGTTCTTC. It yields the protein CATRAGAGGGDEQFF.

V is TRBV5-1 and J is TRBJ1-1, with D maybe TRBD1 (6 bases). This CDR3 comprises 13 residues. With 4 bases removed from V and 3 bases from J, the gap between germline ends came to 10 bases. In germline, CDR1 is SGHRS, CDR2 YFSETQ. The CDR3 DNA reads TGCGCCAGCAGCCCCGGACAGTACACTGAAGCTTTCTTT. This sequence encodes CASSPGQYTEAFF. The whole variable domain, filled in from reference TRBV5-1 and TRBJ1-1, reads KAGVTQTPRYLIKTRGQQVTLSCSPISGHRSVSWYQQTPGQGLQFLFEYFSETQRNKGNFPGRFSGRQFSNSRSEMNVSTLELGDSALYLCASSPGQYTEAFFGQGTRLTVV.

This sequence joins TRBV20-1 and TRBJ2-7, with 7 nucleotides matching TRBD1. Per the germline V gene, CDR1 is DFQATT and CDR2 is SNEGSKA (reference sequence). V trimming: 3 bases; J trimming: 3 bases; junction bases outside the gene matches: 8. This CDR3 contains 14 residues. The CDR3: CSARAGTVNYEQYV. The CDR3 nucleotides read TGCAGTGCTAGGGCCGGGACAGTGAACTACGAGCAGTACGTC.